This T cell receptor (beta chain) was identified in a study of T cells expressing NK-cell markers. The overall study: Beta-chain profiling covered CD3+CD56+NKG2C+, CD3+CD56+NKG2C- and CD3+CD56-NKG2C+ sorted subsets. Overall study results and limits: Also leading the CD3+CD56-NKG2C+ fraction in a few donors were these clonotypes.

Germline V CDR1 and CDR2: SGHRS, YFSETQ. CDR3 length equals 18 residues. About this clonotype: No antigen is known for it.

One entry per CDR3 protein, without DNA, is what TCRdb gives after re-calling the 5' RACE reads. The clone table shows 550,000 to 600,000 distinct CDR3 sequences, with the ten largest holding 3% to 4.5%. The chain recombines TRBV5-1 with TRBJ2-2; TCRdb selects TRBD2, and the lack of DNA leaves this call unchecked. The clonotype originates from a man younger than 35 in good health. What was sequenced was blood T cells: a sorted CD56 or NKG2C T cell subset, CD4+ or CD8+ T cells, or bulk PBMC T cells (not recorded which). CDR3 amino acids: CASSSRPGLAGPTGELFF.